Detailed here is one T cell receptor beta chain. This entry belongs to a study of cytotoxic CD8 clonotypes in ibrutinib-treated CLL. Sequenced by immunoSEQ multiplex PCR; TCRdb stores in-frame clones only, minus some. The profile shows roughly 200,000 clones, more than 65% of them singletons. The CDR3 is made up of 15 amino acids. Trimming cost V 3 bases and J 5 bases; bases outside gene matches: 8. Germline V gene lookup returns CDR1 MNHEY and CDR2 SMNVEV (reference sequence). The chain links TRBV27 to TRBJ2-5; 8 nucleotides match TRBD1. The TCR sequence derives from a human donor with chronic lymphocytic leukemia. The source was PBMCs, collected after 12 months of ibrutinib treatment. CDR3 loop: CASSFQGASRETQYF. For the CDR3, the DNA is TGTGCCAGCAGTTTTCAGGGGGCAAGCAGGGAGACCCAGTACTTC.